These T cell receptor beta chains were read from a single sample in a study of blood T cell repertoires in COVID-19. Assay: immunoSEQ multiplex PCR; the TCRdb copy retains only in-frame clones and omits some. Seen here are around 47,000 clones, roughly four fifths observed once, and the top ten hold about 40%. The material sequenced was peripheral blood. The receptors shown here come from a human donor in a cohort sampled during active COVID-19. CDR3s include the opening cysteine and the closing phenylalanine or tryptophan. The D gene is left open where the match is weak. Size is stated for part of the rows, as once, few or many counts, or as a class when the clone is expanded.

.	TRBD1	TRBV19	TRBJ1-2	TGTGCCAGTAGTACAGGGGGGAGGCCCCATGGCTACACCTTC	CASSTGGRPHGYTF
.	TRBD2	TRBV6-5	TRBJ2-2	TGTGCCACAGCCATCGCGGGGGGCTACACCGGGGAGCTGTTTTTT	CATAIAGGYTGELFF
few	TRBD2	TRBV9	TRBJ2-1	TGTGCCAGCAGCGACGGTAGCGGGGGGGCATTAAATGAGCAGTTCTTC	CASSDGSGGALNEQFF
.	.	TRBV7-2	TRBJ1-1	TGTGCCAGCAGTCGGGACACCGACACTGAAGCTTTCTTT	CASSRDTDTEAFF
once	.	TRBV30	TRBJ1-3	TGTGCCTGGAACAGGGAGAGCTCTGGAAACACCATATATTTT	CAWNRESSGNTIYF
.	.	TRBV5-6	TRBJ1-6	TGTGCCAGCAGCTTTTTCTACAGGGTCAATTCACCCCTCCACTTT	CASSFFYRVNSPLHF
once	TRBD1	TRBV13	TRBJ1-1	TGTGCCAGCAGCTACACAGGGGGCAATGCCAACACTGAAGCTTTCTTT	CASSYTGGNANTEAFF
.	TRBD1	TRBV24-1	TRBJ2-2	TGTGCCACCCAAAACACACCTCGGGACAGTAACACCGGGGAGCTGTTTTTT	CATQNTPRDSNTGELFF
.	.	TRBV2	TRBJ1-2	TGTGCCAGCAGTAACTCCAGGGGTAACTATGGCTACACCTTC	CASSNSRGNYGYTF
.	TRBD1	TRBV5-1	TRBJ1-5	TGCGCCAGCAGCATGGACAGGGGCGGGCAGCCCCAGCATTTT	CASSMDRGGQPQHF
.	TRBD1	TRBV30	TRBJ2-7	TGTGCCTGGAGTCGGGACAGTGGACTCTACGAGCAGTACTTC	CAWSRDSGLYEQYF
.	.	TRBV7-6	TRBJ2-2	TGTGCCAGCAGCTTAGTGGCGGGAAGGAGCACCGGGGAGCTGTTTTTT	CASSLVAGRSTGELFF
.	TRBD1	TRBV7-6	TRBJ2-1	TGTGCCAGCAGCTTAGGGGGGAGGGGGACAGGGGCGAACAATGAGCAGTTCTTC	CASSLGGRGTGANNEQFF
.	TRBD2	TRBV7-3	TRBJ2-7	TGTGCCAGCAGCTTATTTGGTAGCGGGGAGAGCGAGCAGTACTTC	CASSLFGSGESEQYF
.	.	TRBV28	TRBJ2-1	TGTGCCAGCAGTCTACTACTAAATGAGCAGTTCTTC	CASSLLLNEQFF
.	.	TRBV11-2	TRBJ2-2	TGTGCCAGCAGCTTAGTAGCGAACACCGGGGAGCTGTTTTTT	CASSLVANTGELFF
.	TRBD1	TRBV7-9	TRBJ2-2	TGTGCCAGCAGCTTATCAGGGGGCGCCACCGGGGAGCTGTTTTTT	CASSLSGGATGELFF
.	TRBD1	TRBV28	TRBJ1-5	TGTGCCAGCAGTTTCCCCCCCACAGGGGGTTCTCAACGGCCCCAGCATTTT	CASSFPPTGGSQRPQHF
.	.	TRBV7-8	TRBJ1-6	TGTGCCAGCAGACCCACAGGTCTCGATTCACCCCTCCACTTT	CASRPTGLDSPLHF
.	TRBD1	TRBV7-2	TRBJ1-2	TGTGCCAGCAGCTTGTCAGGGGGCGGTCTACGCGGCTACACCTTC	CASSLSGGGLRGYTF
.	TRBD1	TRBV29-1	TRBJ1-1	TGCAGCGTTGCTTATCAGGGGGCCCACACTGAAGCTTTCTTT	CSVAYQGAHTEAFF
.	.	TRBV6-5	TRBJ2-2	TGTGCCAGCGAGGGGGTACCGAACACCGGGGAGCTGTTTTTT	CASEGVPNTGELFF
.	TRBD2	TRBV5-1	TRBJ2-2	TGCGCCAGCAGCTCGGGACTAGCCTTTAACACCGGGGAGCTGTTTTTT	CASSSGLAFNTGELFF
.	TRBD2	TRBV11-2	TRBJ2-5	TGTGCCAGCAGCTTTGGGACTAGCGGCCAAGAGACCCAGTACTTC	CASSFGTSGQETQYF
.	.	TRBV10-3	TRBJ1-6	TGTGCCATCAGTGAAAGGGGGGGGAATTCACCCCTCCACTTT	CAISERGGNSPLHF
.	.	TRBV6-1	TRBJ2-2	TGTGCCAGCAGTGAAAAGGGGGCCGGGGAGCTGTTTTTT	CASSEKGAGELFF
.	TRBD1	TRBV19	TRBJ1-1	TGTGCCAGTAGTGTTGGACAGGGAATCTCTGAAGCTTTCTTT	CASSVGQGISEAFF
few	.	TRBV27	TRBJ2-7	TGTGCCAGCAGTCAGCGCGCTTCTTTCTACGAGCAGTACTTC	CASSQRASFYEQYF
.	TRBD1	TRBV29-1	TRBJ2-1	TGCAGCGTTGAACGTCGGGACAGGGGCTACAATGAGCAGTTCTTC	CSVERRDRGYNEQFF
.	.	TRBV6-5	TRBJ2-3	TGTGCCAGCAGTGACTCCCAGGGAGGGCAGTATTTT	CASSDSQGGQYF
few	.	TRBV6-5	TRBJ1-1	TGTGCCAGCAGTTACCATCTGGAGGACACTGAAGCTTTCTTT	CASSYHLEDTEAFF
.	TRBD1	TRBV3-1/TRBV3-2	TRBJ1-2	TGTGCCAGCAGCCCCCACCCGGGACAGGGGATTTTCGGCTACACCTTC	CASSPHPGQGIFGYTF
.	TRBD1	TRBV5-8	TRBJ2-1	TGTGCCAGCAGTTACCGGGACAGTAGGATCAATGAGCAGTTCTTC	CASSYRDSRINEQFF
.	.	TRBV27	TRBJ1-5	TGTGCCAGCAGTTTATCTTACAGGGTCTCCAATCAGCCCCAGCATTTT	CASSLSYRVSNQPQHF
.	.	TRBV7-9	TRBJ1-2	TGTGCCAGCAGCTACCCACAGGGCTCAACGCTGCTGAACTATGGCTACACCTTC	CASSYPQGSTLLNYGYTF
once	.	TRBV3-1/TRBV3-2	TRBJ1-2	TGTGCCAGCAGCCAAGCGGCAAGGGGCTATGGCTACACCTTC	CASSQAARGYGYTF
few	.	TRBV10-1	TRBJ2-2	TGCGCCAGCAGTAGGCGGGACACCGGGGAGCTGTTTTTT	CASSRRDTGELFF
few	.	TRBV27	TRBJ1-1	TGTGCCAGCAGCCGTCTCTGGAACACTGAAGCTTTCTTT	CASSRLWNTEAFF
.	TRBD1	TRBV6-2/TRBV6-3	TRBJ1-6	TGTGCCAGCAGTTATGAAAGGGGGCTCTATTCACCCCTCCACTTT	CASSYERGLYSPLHF
once	TRBD1	TRBV11-2	TRBJ1-3	TGTGCCAGCAGCCCAGGGGGAAAAGGATCTGGAAACACCATATATTTT	CASSPGGKGSGNTIYF
medium-sized	TRBD1	TRBV24-1	TRBJ1-2	TGTGCCACCAGAGGACAGGGGGCCTTTGGCTACACCTTC	CATRGQGAFGYTF
.	.	TRBV18	TRBJ2-5	TGTGCCAGCTCACCGCGAGACTCTATTTTGCCCCAAGAGACCCAGTACTTC	CASSPRDSILPQETQYF
.	.	TRBV19	TRBJ2-7	TGTGCCAGTAGTAACACAGGGCTTTCGGGCTACGAGCAGTACTTC	CASSNTGLSGYEQYF
.	.	TRBV12-5	TRBJ1-1	TGTGCTAGTGGTTTGGAATTAACAGGGTCTGGGAACACTGAAGCTTTCTTT	CASGLELTGSGNTEAFF
.	.	TRBV27	TRBJ2-2	TGTGCCAGCAGTTTAACCTACTCGGGCGGGGAGCTGTTTTTT	CASSLTYSGGELFF
.	TRBD1	TRBV29-1	TRBJ1-1	TGCAGCGTTGAAGGGGACAGGGGGCCCACTGAAGCTTTCTTT	CSVEGDRGPTEAFF
.	.	TRBV6-5	TRBJ1-6	TGTGCCAGCAGCTTACAGGGCGCAAATTCACCCCTCCACTTT	CASSLQGANSPLHF
few	.	TRBV6-2/TRBV6-3	TRBJ1-1	TGTGCCAGCAGTTACTCCGGTGCAAGGAACACTGAAGCTTTCTTT	CASSYSGARNTEAFF
once	TRBD2	TRBV11-2	TRBJ2-5	TGTGCCAGCAGCTTAGACGGCGGGGGAGAGACCCAGTACTTC	CASSLDGGGETQYF